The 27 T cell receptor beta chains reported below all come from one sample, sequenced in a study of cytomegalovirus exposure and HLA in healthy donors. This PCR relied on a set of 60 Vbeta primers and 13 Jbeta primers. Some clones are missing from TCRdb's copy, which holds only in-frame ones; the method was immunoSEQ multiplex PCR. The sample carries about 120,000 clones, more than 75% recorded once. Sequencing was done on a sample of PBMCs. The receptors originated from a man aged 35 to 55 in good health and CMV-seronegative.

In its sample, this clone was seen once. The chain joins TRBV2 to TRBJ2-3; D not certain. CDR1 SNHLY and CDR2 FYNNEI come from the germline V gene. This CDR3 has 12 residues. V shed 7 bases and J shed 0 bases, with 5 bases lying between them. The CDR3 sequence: CASTLSTDTQYF. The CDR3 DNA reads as TGTGCCAGCACTCTAAGCACAGATACGCAGTATTTT.

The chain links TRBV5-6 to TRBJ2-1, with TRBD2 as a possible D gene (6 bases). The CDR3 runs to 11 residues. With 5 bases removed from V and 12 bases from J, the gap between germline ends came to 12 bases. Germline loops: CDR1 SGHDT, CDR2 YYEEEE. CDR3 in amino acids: CASSFREAQFF. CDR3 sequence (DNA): TGTGCCAGCAGTTTCAGGGAGGCGCAGTTCTTC.

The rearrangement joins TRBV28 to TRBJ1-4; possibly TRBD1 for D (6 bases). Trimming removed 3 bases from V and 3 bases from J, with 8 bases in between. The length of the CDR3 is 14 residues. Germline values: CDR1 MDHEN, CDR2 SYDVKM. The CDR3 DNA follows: TGTGCCAGCAGTTTGGGGGGGCCTAATGAAAAACTGTTTTTT. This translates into CASSLGGPNEKLFF.

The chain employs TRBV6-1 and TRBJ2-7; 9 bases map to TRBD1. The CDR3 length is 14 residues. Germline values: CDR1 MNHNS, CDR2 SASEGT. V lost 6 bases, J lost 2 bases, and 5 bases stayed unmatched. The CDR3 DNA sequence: TGTGCCAGCAGGGGACAGGGAGGAACCTACGAGCAGTACTTC. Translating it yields CASRGQGGTYEQYF.

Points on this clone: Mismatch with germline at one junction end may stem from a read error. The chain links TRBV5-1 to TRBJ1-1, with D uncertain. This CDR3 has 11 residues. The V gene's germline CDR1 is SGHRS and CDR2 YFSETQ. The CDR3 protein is CASSINSEAFF. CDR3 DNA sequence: TGCGCCAGCAGCATTAACAGTGAAGCTTTCTTT.

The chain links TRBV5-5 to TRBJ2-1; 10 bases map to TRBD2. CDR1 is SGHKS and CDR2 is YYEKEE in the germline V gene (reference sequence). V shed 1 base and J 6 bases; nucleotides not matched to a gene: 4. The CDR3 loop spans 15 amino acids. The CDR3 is CASSLMLAGVNEQFF. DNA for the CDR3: TGTGCCAGCAGCTTGATGCTAGCGGGGGTCAATGAGCAGTTCTTC.

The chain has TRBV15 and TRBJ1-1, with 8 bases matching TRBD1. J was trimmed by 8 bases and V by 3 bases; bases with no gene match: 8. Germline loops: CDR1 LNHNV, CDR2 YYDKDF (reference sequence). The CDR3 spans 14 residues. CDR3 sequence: CATSSPGQGAEAFF. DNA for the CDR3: TGTGCCACCAGCAGTCCTGGACAGGGAGCAGAAGCTTTCTTT.

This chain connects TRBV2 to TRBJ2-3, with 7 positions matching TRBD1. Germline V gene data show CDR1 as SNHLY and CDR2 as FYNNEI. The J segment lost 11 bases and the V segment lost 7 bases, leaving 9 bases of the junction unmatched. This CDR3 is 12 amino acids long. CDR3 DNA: TGTGCCAGCACTAACAGGGGTTCGCGGCAGTATTTT. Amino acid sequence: CASTNRGSRQYF.

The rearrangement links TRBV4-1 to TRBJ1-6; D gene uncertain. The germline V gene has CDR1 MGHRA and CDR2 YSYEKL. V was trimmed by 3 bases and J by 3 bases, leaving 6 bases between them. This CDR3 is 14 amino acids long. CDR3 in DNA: TGCGCCAGCAGCCAGCGGGACTATAATTCACCCCTCCACTTT. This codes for CASSQRDYNSPLHF.

The CDR3 sequence: CASSIGVYMNTEAFF. CDR3 DNA sequence: TGTGCCAGTAGTATCGGGGTTTACATGAACACTGAAGCTTTCTTT. The J gene is TRBJ1-1, the V gene TRBV19; D not resolved. Germline V gene data show CDR1 as LNHDA and CDR2 as SQIVND (reference sequence). V lost 3 bases and J 0 bases, leaving 11 bases between the germline ends. This CDR3 comprises 15 residues.

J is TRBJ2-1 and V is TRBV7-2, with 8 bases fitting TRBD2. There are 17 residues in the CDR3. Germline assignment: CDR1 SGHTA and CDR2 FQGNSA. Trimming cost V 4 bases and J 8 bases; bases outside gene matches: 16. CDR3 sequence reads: CASSSPGGGGRAYEQFF. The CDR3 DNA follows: TGTGCCAGCAGCTCCCCCGGCGGCGGGGGGCGGGCCTATGAGCAGTTCTTC.

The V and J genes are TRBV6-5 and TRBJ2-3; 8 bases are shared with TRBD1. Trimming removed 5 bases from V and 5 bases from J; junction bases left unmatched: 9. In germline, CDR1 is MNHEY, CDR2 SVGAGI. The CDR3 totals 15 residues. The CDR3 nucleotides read TGTGCCAGCAGTCCCAGGACAGGGAGAGTAGATACGCAGTATTTT. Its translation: CASSPRTGRVDTQYF.

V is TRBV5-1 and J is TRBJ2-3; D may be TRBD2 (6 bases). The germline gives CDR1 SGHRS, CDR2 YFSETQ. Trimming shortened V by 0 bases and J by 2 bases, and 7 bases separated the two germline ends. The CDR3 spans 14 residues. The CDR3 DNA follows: TGCGCCAGCAGCTTGGCGGGGGACACAGATACGCAGTATTTT. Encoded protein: CASSLAGDTDTQYF.

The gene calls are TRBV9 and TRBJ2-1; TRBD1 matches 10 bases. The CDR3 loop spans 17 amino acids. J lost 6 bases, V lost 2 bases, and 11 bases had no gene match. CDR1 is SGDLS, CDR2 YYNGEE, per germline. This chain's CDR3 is CASSVDPGTGVINEQFF. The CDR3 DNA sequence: TGTGCCAGCAGCGTGGATCCTGGGACAGGGGTTATCAATGAGCAGTTCTTC. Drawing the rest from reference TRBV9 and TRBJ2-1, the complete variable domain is DSGVTQTPKHLITATGQRVTLRCSPRSGDLSVYWYQQSLDQGLQFLIQYYNGEERAKGNILERFSAQQFPDLHSELNLSSLELGDSALYFCASSVDPGTGVINEQFFGPGTRLTVL.

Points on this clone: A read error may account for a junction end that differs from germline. The chain's CDR3 is CSVRTSGQEAQYF. The CDR3 nucleotides are TGCAGCGTTCGGACTAGCGGCCAAGAGGCCCAGTACTTC. J is TRBJ2-5 and V is TRBV29-1, with 10 bases lining up with TRBD2. Per germline, CDR1 SQVTM and CDR2 ANQGSEA. This CDR3 is 13 amino acids long.

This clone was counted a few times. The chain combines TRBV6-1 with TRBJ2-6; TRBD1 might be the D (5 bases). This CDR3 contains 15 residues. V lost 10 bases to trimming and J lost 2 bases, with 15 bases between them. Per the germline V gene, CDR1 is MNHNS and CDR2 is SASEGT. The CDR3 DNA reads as TGTGCCAACTACGGTGGCAGGGCTGGGGCCAACGTCCTGACTTTC. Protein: CANYGGRAGANVLTF.

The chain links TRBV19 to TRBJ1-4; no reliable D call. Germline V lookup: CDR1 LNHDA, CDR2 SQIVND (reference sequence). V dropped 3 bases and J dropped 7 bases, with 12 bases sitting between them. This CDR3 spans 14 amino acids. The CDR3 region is CASSIRRASEKLFF. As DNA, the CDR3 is TGTGCCAGTAGTATCCGGAGGGCGAGTGAAAAACTGTTTTTT.

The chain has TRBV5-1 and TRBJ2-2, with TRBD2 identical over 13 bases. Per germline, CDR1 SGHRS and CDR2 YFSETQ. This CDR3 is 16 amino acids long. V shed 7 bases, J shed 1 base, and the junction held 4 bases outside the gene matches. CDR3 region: CASGRLAGGNTGELFF. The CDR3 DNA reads TGCGCCAGCGGCAGACTAGCGGGGGGGAACACCGGGGAGCTGTTTTTT.

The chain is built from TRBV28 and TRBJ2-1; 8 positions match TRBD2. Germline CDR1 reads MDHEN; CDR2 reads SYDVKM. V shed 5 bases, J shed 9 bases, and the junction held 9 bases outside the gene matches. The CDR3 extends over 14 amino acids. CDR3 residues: CASSRGGGRGEQFF. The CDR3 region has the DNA TGTGCCAGCAGTCGCGGCGGGGGGAGGGGTGAGCAGTTCTTC.

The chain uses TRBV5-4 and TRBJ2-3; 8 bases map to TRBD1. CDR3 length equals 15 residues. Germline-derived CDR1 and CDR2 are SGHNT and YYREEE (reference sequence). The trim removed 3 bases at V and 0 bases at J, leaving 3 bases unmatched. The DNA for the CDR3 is TGTGCCAGCAGCTACCGGACAGGGAGCACAGATACGCAGTATTTT. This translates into CASSYRTGSTDTQYF. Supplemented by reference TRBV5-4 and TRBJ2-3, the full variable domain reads ETGVTQSPTHLIKTRGQQVTLRCSSQSGHNTVSWYQQALGQGPQFIFQYYREEENGRGNFPPRFSGLQFPNYSSELNVNALELDDSALYLCASSYRTGSTDTQYFGPGTRLTVL.

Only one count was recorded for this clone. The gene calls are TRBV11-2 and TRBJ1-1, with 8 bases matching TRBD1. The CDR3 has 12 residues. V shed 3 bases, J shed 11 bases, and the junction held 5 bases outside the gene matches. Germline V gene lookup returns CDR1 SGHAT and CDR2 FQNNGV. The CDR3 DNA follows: TGTGCCAGCAGCTTCTGGGGACAGGAGGCTTTCTTT. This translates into CASSFWGQEAFF.

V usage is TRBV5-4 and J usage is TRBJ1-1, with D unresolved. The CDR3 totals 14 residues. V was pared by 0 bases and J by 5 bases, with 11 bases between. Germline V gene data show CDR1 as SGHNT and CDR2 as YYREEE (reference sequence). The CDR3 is CASSLEQRRTEAFF. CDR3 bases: TGTGCCAGCAGCTTGGAGCAGCGTCGGACTGAAGCTTTCTTT.

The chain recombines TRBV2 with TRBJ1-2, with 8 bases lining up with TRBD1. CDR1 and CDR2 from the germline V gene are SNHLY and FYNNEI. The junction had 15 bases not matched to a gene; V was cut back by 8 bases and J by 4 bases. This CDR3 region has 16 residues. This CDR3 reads CASQDRVLSRGYGYTF. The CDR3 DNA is TGTGCCAGCCAGGACAGGGTTCTTTCTCGCGGCTATGGCTACACCTTC.

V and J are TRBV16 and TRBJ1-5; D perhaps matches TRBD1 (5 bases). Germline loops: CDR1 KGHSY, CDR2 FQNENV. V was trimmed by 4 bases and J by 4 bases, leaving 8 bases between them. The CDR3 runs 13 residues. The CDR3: CASSPQGNQPQHF. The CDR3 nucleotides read TGTGCCAGCAGCCCTCAGGGTAATCAGCCCCAGCATTTT.

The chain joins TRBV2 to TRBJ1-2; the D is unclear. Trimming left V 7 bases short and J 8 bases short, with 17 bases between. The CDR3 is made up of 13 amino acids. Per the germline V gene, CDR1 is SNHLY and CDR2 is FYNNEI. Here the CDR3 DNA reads TGTGCCAGCACTGGGCAGCCACTCGAAGGCTACACCTTC. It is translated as CASTGQPLEGYTF.

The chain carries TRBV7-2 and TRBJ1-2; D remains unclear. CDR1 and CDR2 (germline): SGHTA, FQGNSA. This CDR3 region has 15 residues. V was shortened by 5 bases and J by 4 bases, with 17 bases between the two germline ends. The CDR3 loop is CASSAGRVVLYGYTF. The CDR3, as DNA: TGTGCCAGCAGCGCGGGGAGGGTAGTACTCTATGGCTACACCTTC. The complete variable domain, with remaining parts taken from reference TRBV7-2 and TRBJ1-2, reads GAGVSQSPSNKVTEKGKDVELRCDPISGHTALYWYRQSLGQGLEFLIYFQGNSAPDKSGLPSDRFSAERTGGSVSTLTIQRTQQEDSAVYLCASSAGRVVLYGYTFGSGTRLTVV.

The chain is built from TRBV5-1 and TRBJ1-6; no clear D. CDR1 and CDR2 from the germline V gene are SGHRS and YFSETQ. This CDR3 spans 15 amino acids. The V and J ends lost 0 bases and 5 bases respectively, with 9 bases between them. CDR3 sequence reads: CASSLGSRDNSPLHF. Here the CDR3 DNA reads TGCGCCAGCAGCTTGGGTTCCCGAGATAATTCACCCCTCCACTTT.